What follows is one T cell receptor (beta chain) and its context. No antigen is known for it. Per-base qualities were not stored, and no clone one base away is much larger. The data originate from a study of blood T cell repertoires in COVID-19 (dated by TCRdb to 2020 to 2021). At the level of the whole study: The collaborator samples originated in the United States, Italy and Spain and spanned the acute and convalescent phases of COVID-19. The samples were drawn from two sources: the first 160 participants of the ongoing ImmuneRACE study, and 1,254 subjects contributed by 6 global collaborators. The material from the prospective study consisted of cDNA or gDNA derived from T cells, B-cell-depleted T cells, or PBMCs. Nearly every sample came with metadata listing a de-identified subject ID, COVID-19 status, age in years and sex. The dataset comprised deeply sampled blood TCRbeta repertoires from subjects exposed to, actively infected with, or recovered from COVID-19. The repertoires were released in a freely available public database intended as a resource for research on the immune response to SARS-CoV-2. HLA class I and class II types, where available, came from metadata supplied by the sample provider rather than from assay-based typing. The paper as a whole reports these results and caveats: The quantity of clinical and demographic metadata differed by source and by participant and was supplied without curation.

TCRbeta CDR3 regions were amplified from genomic DNA by means of the immunoSEQ Assay, a bias-controlled multiplex PCR. Per the authors' processing: The number of nucleated cells in each sample was estimated by amplification of reference gene primers within the assay. Sequence reads were collapsed and filtered to measure the absolute abundance of every unique TCRbeta CDR3 rearrangement. For each sample, productive Simpson clonality was calculated by taking the square root of Simpson's diversity index across productive rearrangements. The source is immuneACCESS, and TCRdb retained only in-frame sequences with V and J called. Part of the clones is not carried over; for the studies checked, unresolved V genes explain less than half of this, and the remainder is unexplained. The V and J calls and clone size come from that table; D and trimming were worked out from the DNA. Present in this sample are around 130,000 clones, approximately 85% of which were seen just once. The ten largest account for roughly 4% of the sample.

Taken from cysteine to phenylalanine, the CDR3 has 14 residues. Just CDR3 DNA is preserved here, 42 bases in frame from base 1. Trimming costs V 5 bases and J 8 bases, and their ends lie 16 bases apart. From a lookup of the germline V gene (reference sequence), CDR1 and CDR2 are LNHDA and SQIVND. The collaborating institutions used their own protocols to collect whole blood in K2EDTA tubes. For TCRbeta analysis, collaborators shipped samples as frozen whole blood, isolated PBMCs, or DNA extracted from either of those sample types. The sequencing input was peripheral blood. This chain joins TRBV19 to TRBJ2-4; TRBD2 is possibly the D segment (6 matching bases). This sequence was found in a woman of 80 years or more with acute or convalescent COVID-19. In nucleotide form, the sequence is TGTGCCAGTAGTTACGTGGGGGGTAGGGACATTCAGTACTTC. It codes for CASSYVGGRDIQYF.